The source of this T cell receptor beta chain is a study of T cell responses to AZD1222 COVID-19 vaccine. Germline V CDR1 and CDR2: LNHDA, SQIVND (reference sequence). V was pared by 6 bases and J by 4 bases, with 6 bases of the junction left unmatched. The CDR3 is 15 residues long. Sequencing was performed with immunoSEQ multiplex PCR; in TCRdb, only in-frame clones are kept and a portion is missing. The sample holds about 56,000 clones, over 75% seen once. This chain joins TRBV19 and TRBJ2-3; TRBD2 matches 11 bases. The TCR was taken from an adult in good health. The sequencing here drew on peripheral blood, taken on day 0 of AZD1222 vaccination. This CDR3 reads CASRKLAGASDTQYF. The DNA of the CDR3 is TGTGCCAGTAGAAAACTAGCGGGGGCGTCAGATACGCAGTATTTT.